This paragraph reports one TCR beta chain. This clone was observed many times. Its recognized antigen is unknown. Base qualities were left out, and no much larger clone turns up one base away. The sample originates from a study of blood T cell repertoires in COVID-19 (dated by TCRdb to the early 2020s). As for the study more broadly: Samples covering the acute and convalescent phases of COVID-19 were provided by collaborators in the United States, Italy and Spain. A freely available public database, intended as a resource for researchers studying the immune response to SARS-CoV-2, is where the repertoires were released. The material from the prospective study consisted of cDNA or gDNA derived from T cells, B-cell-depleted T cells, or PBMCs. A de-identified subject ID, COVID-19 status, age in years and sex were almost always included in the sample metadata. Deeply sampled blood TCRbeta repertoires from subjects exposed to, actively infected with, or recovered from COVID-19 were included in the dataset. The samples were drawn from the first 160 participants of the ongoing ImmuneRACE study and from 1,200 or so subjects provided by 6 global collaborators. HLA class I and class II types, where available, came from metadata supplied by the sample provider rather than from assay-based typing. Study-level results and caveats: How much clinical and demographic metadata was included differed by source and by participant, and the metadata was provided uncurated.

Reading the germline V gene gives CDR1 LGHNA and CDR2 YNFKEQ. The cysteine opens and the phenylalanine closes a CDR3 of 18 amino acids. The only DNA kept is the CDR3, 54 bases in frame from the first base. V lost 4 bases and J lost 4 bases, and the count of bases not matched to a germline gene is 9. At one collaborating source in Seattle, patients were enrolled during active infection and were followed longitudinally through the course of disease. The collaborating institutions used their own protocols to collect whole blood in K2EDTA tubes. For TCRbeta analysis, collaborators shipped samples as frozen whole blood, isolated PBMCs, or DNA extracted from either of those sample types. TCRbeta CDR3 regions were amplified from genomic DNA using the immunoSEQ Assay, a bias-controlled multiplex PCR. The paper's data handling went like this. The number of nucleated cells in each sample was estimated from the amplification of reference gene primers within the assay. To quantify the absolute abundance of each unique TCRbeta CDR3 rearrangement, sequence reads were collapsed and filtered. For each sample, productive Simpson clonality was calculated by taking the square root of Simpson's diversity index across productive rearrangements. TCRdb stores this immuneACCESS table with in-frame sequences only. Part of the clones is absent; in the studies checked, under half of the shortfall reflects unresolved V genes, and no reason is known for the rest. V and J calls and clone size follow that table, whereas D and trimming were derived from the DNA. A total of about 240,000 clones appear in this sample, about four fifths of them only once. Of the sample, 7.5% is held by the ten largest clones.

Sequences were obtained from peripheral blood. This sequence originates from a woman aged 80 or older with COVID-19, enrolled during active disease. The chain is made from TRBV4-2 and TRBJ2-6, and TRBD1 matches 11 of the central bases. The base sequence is TGTGCCAGCAGCCTTGGAGGACAGGGGGCGCTCGGGGCCAACGTCCTGACTTTC. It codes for CASSLGGQGALGANVLTF.